This T cell receptor beta chain was captured by sequencing in a study of shared clonotypes between healthy human individuals. The assay was immunoSEQ multiplex PCR, and TCRdb's table has in-frame clones only and misses some. The repertoire holds some 300,000 clones, with around 67% as singletons. General study findings and limits: Generally, estimated richness proved larger in naive subsets than it did in memory subsets.

The CDR3 spans 17 residues. After removal of 4 bases from V and 0 bases from J, the junction contained 7 bases not matched to a gene. Germline V lookup: CDR1 SGHNT, CDR2 YYREEE (reference sequence). Healthy adults negative for HIV, lacking recent acute infections or vaccinations, served as donors. Remarks on this clone: Its specificity is not known.

The chain couples TRBV5-4 to TRBJ2-7, with 13 nucleotides matching TRBD2. The sequenced material came from memory CD4+ T cells sorted from blood. Specified subset: CD45RA-negative fraction. The clonotype originates from a man under 40 in good health. Here the CDR3 DNA reads TGTGCCAGCAGCCGCGGGACTAGCGGGGCTAGCTCCTACGAGCAGTACTTC. Its protein product is CASSRGTSGASSYEQYF. The full variable domain, completed using reference TRBV5-4 and TRBJ2-7, is ETGVTQSPTHLIKTRGQQVTLRCSSQSGHNTVSWYQQALGQGPQFIFQYYREEENGRGNFPPRFSGLQFPNYSSELNVNALELDDSALYLCASSRGTSGASSYEQYFGPGTRLTVT.